The T cell receptor (beta chain) described here comes from a study of cytomegalovirus exposure and HLA in healthy donors. 13 Jbeta primers and 60 Vbeta primers were used for the PCR. Measured with immunoSEQ multiplex PCR; TCRdb has only the in-frame clones, and not every one. The data show some 180,000 clones, with over 80% seen just once and approximately 1.3% held by the top ten. Sequenced input: PBMCs. This TCR was sampled from a girl aged 10 to 17 in good health and CMV-seropositive.

CDR3 DNA sequence: TGTGCCAGCAGCGCCTCAATGGAGGTCTACAATGAGCAGTTCTTC. Encoded protein: CASSASMEVYNEQFF. The genes are TRBV2 and TRBJ2-1; D is possibly TRBD2 (5 bases). This CDR3 has 15 residues. Germline CDR1 is SNHLY and CDR2 is FYNNEI. The ends were cut back, 6 bases at V and 3 bases at J, with 15 bases in the middle.